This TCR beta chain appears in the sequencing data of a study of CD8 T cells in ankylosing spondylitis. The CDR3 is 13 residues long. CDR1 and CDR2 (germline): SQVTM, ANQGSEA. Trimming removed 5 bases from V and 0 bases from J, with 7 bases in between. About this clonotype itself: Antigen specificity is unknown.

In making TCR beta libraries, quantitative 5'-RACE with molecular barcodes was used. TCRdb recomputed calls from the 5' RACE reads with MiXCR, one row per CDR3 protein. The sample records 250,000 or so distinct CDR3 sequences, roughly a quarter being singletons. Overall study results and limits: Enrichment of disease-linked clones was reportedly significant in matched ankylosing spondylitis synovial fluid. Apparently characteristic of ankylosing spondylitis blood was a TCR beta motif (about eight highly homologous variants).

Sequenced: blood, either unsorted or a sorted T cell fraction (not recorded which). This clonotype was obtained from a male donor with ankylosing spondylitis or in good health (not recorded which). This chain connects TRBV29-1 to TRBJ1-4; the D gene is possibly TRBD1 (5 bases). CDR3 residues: CSVLTATNEKLFF. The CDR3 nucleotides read TGCAGCGTTCTGACAGCAACTAATGAAAAACTGTTTTTT.